These T cell receptor beta chains were read from a single sample in a study of beta chain features in type 1 diabetes. Here immunoSEQ multiplex PCR was the method, and the copy in TCRdb shows in-frame clones only, minus some. The table records 350,000 to 450,000 clones, approximately 15% of them present only once. The sample was naive CD4+ T cells from blood. Source of these receptors: a man between 25 and 39 years old in good health. Each CDR3 is given with its conserved first and last residue. D genes are given only for firm matches. Clone sizes are given selectively: once, few, many, or a class where the clone is expanded.

v_gene: TRBV18
abundance: .
j_gene: TRBJ1-2
d_gene: .
len: 15
CDR3nt: TGTGCCAGCTCACCAAAAGATACGGGGAACTATGGCTACACCTTC
CDR3aa: CASSPKDTGNYGYTF

v_gene: TRBV29-1
abundance: few
j_gene: TRBJ2-3
d_gene: .
len: 14
CDR3nt: TGCAGCGTTGGGGGGACCCATAGCACAGATACGCAGTATTTT
CDR3aa: CSVGGTHSTDTQYF

v_gene: TRBV7-9
abundance: few
j_gene: TRBJ1-2
d_gene: .
len: 12
CDR3nt: TGTGCCAGCACGGTGAAAGTCCATGGCTACACCTTC
CDR3aa: CASTVKVHGYTF

v_gene: TRBV6-5
abundance: .
j_gene: TRBJ1-4
d_gene: .
len: 13
CDR3nt: TGTGCCAGCGGCTTTTCGGAGAGTGAAAAACTGTTTTTT
CDR3aa: CASGFSESEKLFF

v_gene: TRBV10-3
abundance: few
j_gene: TRBJ2-1
d_gene: .
len: 14
CDR3nt: TGTGCCATCAGTGAGTCAAACAGATACAATGAGCAGTTCTTC
CDR3aa: CAISESNRYNEQFF

v_gene: TRBV27
abundance: .
j_gene: TRBJ2-3
d_gene: .
len: 14
CDR3nt: TGTGCCAGCAGTTATTGGGGGCGGGGGTATACGCAGTATTTT
CDR3aa: CASSYWGRGYTQYF

v_gene: TRBV11-2
abundance: few
j_gene: TRBJ2-7
d_gene: .
len: 14
CDR3nt: TGTGCCAGCATCGACGCTAGGGGATCCTACGAGCAGTACTTC
CDR3aa: CASIDARGSYEQYF

v_gene: TRBV14
abundance: many
j_gene: TRBJ2-5
d_gene: .
len: 14
CDR3nt: TGTGCCAGCAGCCAAATCTACAGGGATAAGACCCAGTACTTC
CDR3aa: CASSQIYRDKTQYF

v_gene: TRBV28
abundance: few
j_gene: TRBJ1-2
d_gene: .
len: 12
CDR3nt: TGTGCCAGCACGGAGGGGGGCTATGGCTACACCTTC
CDR3aa: CASTEGGYGYTF

v_gene: TRBV10-3
abundance: few
j_gene: TRBJ2-5
d_gene: .
len: 12
CDR3nt: TGTGCCATCTCGGACACCCAAGAGACCCAGTACTTC
CDR3aa: CAISDTQETQYF

v_gene: TRBV7-8
abundance: few
j_gene: TRBJ2-7
d_gene: .
len: 14
CDR3nt: TGTGCCAGCAGCTTAGCTAGGGAATCGGGCGAGCAGTACTTC
CDR3aa: CASSLARESGEQYF

v_gene: TRBV7-9
abundance: .
j_gene: TRBJ2-2
d_gene: .
len: 15
CDR3nt: TGTGCCAGCAGCCCCAAGAGGGGGAACACCGGGGAGCTGTTTTTT
CDR3aa: CASSPKRGNTGELFF

v_gene: TRBV5-1
abundance: .
j_gene: TRBJ2-2
d_gene: .
len: 14
CDR3nt: TGCGCCAGCAGCCCGACAGTCAGCACCGGGGAGCTGTTTTTT
CDR3aa: CASSPTVSTGELFF

v_gene: TRBV7-2
abundance: .
j_gene: TRBJ2-3
d_gene: TRBD2
len: 18
CDR3nt: TGTGCCAGCAGCTTAGTGGCCAGCGCGGGAGTGAGGACAGATACGCAGTATTTT
CDR3aa: CASSLVASAGVRTDTQYF

v_gene: TRBV23-1
abundance: few
j_gene: TRBJ2-5
d_gene: .
len: 9
CDR3nt: TGCGCCAGCAGTCAGACCCAGTACTTC
CDR3aa: CASSQTQYF

v_gene: TRBV7-9
abundance: few
j_gene: TRBJ1-3
d_gene: .
len: 13
CDR3nt: TGTGCCAGCAGAGAATTAACTGGAAACACCATATATTTT
CDR3aa: CASRELTGNTIYF

v_gene: TRBV30
abundance: .
j_gene: TRBJ2-3
d_gene: TRBD2
len: 11
CDR3nt: TGTCTAGCGGGGGTCACAGATACGCAGTATTTT
CDR3aa: CLAGVTDTQYF

v_gene: TRBV2
abundance: few
j_gene: TRBJ2-3
d_gene: .
len: 17
CDR3nt: TGTGCCAGCAGTGAATCCTGGGTAGCTGGATTAGGGGTTACGCAGTATTTT
CDR3aa: CASSESWVAGLGVTQYF

v_gene: TRBV6-1
abundance: .
j_gene: TRBJ1-1
d_gene: .
len: 15
CDR3nt: TGTGCCAGCAGCGCGCCTTCGGGGGCGAACACTGAAGCTTTCTTT
CDR3aa: CASSAPSGANTEAFF

v_gene: TRBV5-4
abundance: .
j_gene: TRBJ2-5
d_gene: TRBD1
len: 16
CDR3nt: TGTGCCAGCAGGGGGGACAGGGGGCGACCTGAAGAGACCCAGTACTTC
CDR3aa: CASRGDRGRPEETQYF

v_gene: TRBV7-9
abundance: few
j_gene: TRBJ2-5
d_gene: .
len: 14
CDR3nt: TGTGCCAGCAGCTTAAGATTCACCGCAGAGACCCAGTACTTC
CDR3aa: CASSLRFTAETQYF

v_gene: TRBV7-3
abundance: few
j_gene: TRBJ1-1
d_gene: .
len: 14
CDR3nt: TGTGCCAGCAGCTTAGGGAAGATGAACACTGAAGCTTTCTTT
CDR3aa: CASSLGKMNTEAFF

v_gene: TRBV7-2
abundance: few
j_gene: TRBJ2-7
d_gene: .
len: 13
CDR3nt: TGTGCCAGCAGCTCGGGCGCCCGCTACGAGCAGTACTTC
CDR3aa: CASSSGARYEQYF

v_gene: TRBV25-1
abundance: few
j_gene: TRBJ1-3
d_gene: .
len: 13
CDR3nt: TGTGCCAGCAGTGCAGTTCCTGGAAACACCATATATTTT
CDR3aa: CASSAVPGNTIYF

v_gene: TRBV19
abundance: .
j_gene: TRBJ1-1
d_gene: .
len: 13
CDR3nt: TGTGCCAGTACCGCTCCGGCAGGTACTGAAGCTTTCTTT
CDR3aa: CASTAPAGTEAFF

v_gene: TRBV7-2
abundance: few
j_gene: TRBJ2-3
d_gene: .
len: 12
CDR3nt: TGTGCCAGCAGCTCGTCCCTAGATACGCAGTATTTT
CDR3aa: CASSSSLDTQYF

v_gene: TRBV5-1
abundance: .
j_gene: TRBJ2-3
d_gene: TRBD2
len: 17
CDR3nt: TGCGCCAGCAGCCCTCCAGCAGGCGGGGGGGTACCAGATACGCAGTATTTT
CDR3aa: CASSPPAGGGVPDTQYF

v_gene: TRBV7-2
abundance: .
j_gene: TRBJ2-5
d_gene: .
len: 15
CDR3nt: TGTGCCAGCAGCGAGTCCGGGACAAGAGAAGAGACCCAGTACTTC
CDR3aa: CASSESGTREETQYF

v_gene: TRBV29-1
abundance: .
j_gene: TRBJ2-5
d_gene: TRBD1
len: 15
CDR3nt: TGCAGCGTCCCCCAAGCCGGGACAGTGGACGCGGCCCAGTACTTC
CDR3aa: CSVPQAGTVDAAQYF

v_gene: TRBV5-1
abundance: .
j_gene: TRBJ2-5
d_gene: TRBD2
len: 16
CDR3nt: TGCGCCAGCAGCTTGATTGGACTAGCTCAGCAAGAGACCCAGTACTTC
CDR3aa: CASSLIGLAQQETQYF

v_gene: TRBV20-1
abundance: few
j_gene: TRBJ2-7
d_gene: .
len: 11
CDR3nt: TGCAGTGCTCTCCAGGGGTTCGAGCAGTACTTC
CDR3aa: CSALQGFEQYF

v_gene: TRBV25-1
abundance: few
j_gene: TRBJ1-4
d_gene: TRBD1
len: 14
CDR3nt: TGTGCCAGCAGTGTTGACAGGGAGACTGAAAAACTGTTTTTT
CDR3aa: CASSVDRETEKLFF

v_gene: TRBV29-1
abundance: .
j_gene: TRBJ2-3
d_gene: .
len: 15
CDR3nt: TGCAGCGTTGAAGTCGCCAGGGGCTCCACAGATACGCAGTATTTT
CDR3aa: CSVEVARGSTDTQYF

v_gene: TRBV6-1
abundance: once
j_gene: TRBJ1-6
d_gene: .
len: 17
CDR3nt: TGTGCCAGCAGTGAAGCAACACCGTACCACTATAATTCACCCCTCCACTTT
CDR3aa: CASSEATPYHYNSPLHF

v_gene: TRBV7-9
abundance: .
j_gene: TRBJ1-5
d_gene: TRBD1
len: 17
CDR3nt: TGTGCCAGCAGCCCTCTAGTGGGGGACAGAAATAATCAGCCCCAGCATTTT
CDR3aa: CASSPLVGDRNNQPQHF

v_gene: TRBV4-2
abundance: .
j_gene: TRBJ2-3
d_gene: .
len: 15
CDR3nt: TGTGCCAGCAGCCGTAGCGGCGCTAGCACAGATACGCAGTATTTT
CDR3aa: CASSRSGASTDTQYF

v_gene: TRBV7-9
abundance: few
j_gene: TRBJ1-1
d_gene: .
len: 14
CDR3nt: TGTGCCAGCAGCTTAACGGGGCTGAACACTGAAGCTTTCTTT
CDR3aa: CASSLTGLNTEAFF

v_gene: TRBV6-6
abundance: .
j_gene: TRBJ2-2
d_gene: .
len: 16
CDR3nt: TGTGCCAGCAGTTATACCGGGAGCTCGAACACCGGGGAGCTGTTTTTT
CDR3aa: CASSYTGSSNTGELFF

v_gene: TRBV18
abundance: .
j_gene: TRBJ2-5
d_gene: TRBD2
len: 17
CDR3nt: TGTGCCAGCTCACCACCGAGTAGCGGGGTATACCAAGAGACCCAGTACTTC
CDR3aa: CASSPPSSGVYQETQYF

v_gene: TRBV30
abundance: .
j_gene: TRBJ2-3
d_gene: TRBD2
len: 17
CDR3nt: TGTGCCTGGAGTGTATCTCCACTAGCGGGAGGACGAGATACGCAGTATTTT
CDR3aa: CAWSVSPLAGGRDTQYF

v_gene: TRBV7-2
abundance: few
j_gene: TRBJ2-2
d_gene: .
len: 13
CDR3nt: TGTGCCAGCAGCCCCTGGGACACCGGGGAGCTGTTTTTT
CDR3aa: CASSPWDTGELFF